This section outlines one TCR beta chain sequence together with its context. This may come from a read error, since a much larger clone is one base off. One entry per CDR3 protein results from TCRdb running MiXCR on the PCR reads. The data contain 60,000 to 80,000 distinct CDR3 sequences, approximately 17% of them singletons. The data derive from a study of molecular identifiers for immune sequencing clone quantification. Germline V gene data show CDR1 as SGHDT and CDR2 as YYEEEE. The CDR3 totals 15 residues. The receptor comes from a human donor in good health. Some libraries in this study had Jurkat cell RNA spiked in. The sample taken for sequencing was naive CD8+ T cells from blood, with Jurkat cell RNA spiked in. Indicated subset: FACS-sorted CD8+CD4-CCR7+CD45RA+ naive T cells. The J gene is TRBJ1-5, the V gene TRBV5-6; D remains unclear. The CDR3 spells CAGSLAFAGNQPQHF. The CDR3 DNA reads TGTGCCGGCAGCTTGGCGTTCGCAGGTAATCAGCCCCAGCATTTT.